The clone carrying this T cell receptor beta chain was picked up a small number of times. Its antigen is unknown. This record comes from a study of cytomegalovirus exposure and HLA in healthy donors. Study background: Most genotyped donors, approximately 77% of about 430, had Caucasian-associated genetic ancestry.

The primer mix had 60 Vbeta and 13 Jbeta primers. Sequenced by immunoSEQ multiplex PCR; TCRdb stores in-frame clones only, minus some. This table holds about 150,000 clones, roughly 80% found once. After removal of 6 bases from V and 0 bases from J, the junction contained 5 bases not matched to a gene. The CDR3 loop spans 14 amino acids. Germline CDR1 reads MNHNY; CDR2 reads SVGAGI (reference sequence). Study results and limitations: The study recorded around 160 TCR beta chains that were cytomegalovirus-associated.

The TCR sequence derives from a male donor in good health and CMV-seronegative. What was sequenced was PBMCs. The V and J genes are TRBV6-6 and TRBJ2-7; TRBD1 aligns across 7 bases. The CDR3 loop is CASRARDSSYEQYF. Here the CDR3 DNA reads TGTGCCAGCAGAGCCCGGGACAGCTCCTACGAGCAGTACTTC.